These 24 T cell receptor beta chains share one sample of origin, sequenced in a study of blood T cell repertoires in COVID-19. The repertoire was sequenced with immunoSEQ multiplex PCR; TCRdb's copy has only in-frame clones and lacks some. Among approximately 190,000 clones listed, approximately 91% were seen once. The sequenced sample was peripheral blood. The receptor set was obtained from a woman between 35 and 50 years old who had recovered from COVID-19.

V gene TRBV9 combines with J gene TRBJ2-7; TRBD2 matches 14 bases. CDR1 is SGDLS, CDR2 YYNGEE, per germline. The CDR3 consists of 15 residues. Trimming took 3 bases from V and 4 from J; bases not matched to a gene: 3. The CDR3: CASSEGLAGAYEQYF. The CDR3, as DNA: TGTGCCAGCAGCGAGGGACTAGCGGGAGCTTACGAGCAGTACTTC.

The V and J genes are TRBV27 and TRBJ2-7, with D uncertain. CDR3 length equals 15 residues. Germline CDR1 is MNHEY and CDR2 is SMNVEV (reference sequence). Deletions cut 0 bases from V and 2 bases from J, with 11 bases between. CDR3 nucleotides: TGTGCCAGCAGTTTATCCCTACAGCTCACCTACGAGCAGTACTTC. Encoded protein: CASSLSLQLTYEQYF.

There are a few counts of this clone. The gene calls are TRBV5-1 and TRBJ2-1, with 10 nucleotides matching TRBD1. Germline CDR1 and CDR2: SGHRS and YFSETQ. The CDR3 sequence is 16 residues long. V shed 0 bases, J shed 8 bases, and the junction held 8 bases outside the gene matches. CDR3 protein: CASSLVGTGALDEQFF. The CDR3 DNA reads TGCGCCAGCAGCTTGGTAGGGACAGGGGCCTTGGATGAGCAGTTCTTC.

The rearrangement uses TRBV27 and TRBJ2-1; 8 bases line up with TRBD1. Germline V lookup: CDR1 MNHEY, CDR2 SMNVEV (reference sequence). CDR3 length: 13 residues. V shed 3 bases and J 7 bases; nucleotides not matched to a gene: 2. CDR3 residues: CASSFGTGNEQFF. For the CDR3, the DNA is TGTGCCAGCAGTTTTGGGACAGGTAATGAGCAGTTCTTC.

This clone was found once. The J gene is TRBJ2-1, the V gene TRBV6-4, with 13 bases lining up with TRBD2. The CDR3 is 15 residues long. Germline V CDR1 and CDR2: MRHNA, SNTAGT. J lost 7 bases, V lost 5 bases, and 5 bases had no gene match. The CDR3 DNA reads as TGTGCCAGCAGTCTAGGGACTAGCGGGGAGAATGAGCAGTTCTTC. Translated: CASSLGTSGENEQFF.

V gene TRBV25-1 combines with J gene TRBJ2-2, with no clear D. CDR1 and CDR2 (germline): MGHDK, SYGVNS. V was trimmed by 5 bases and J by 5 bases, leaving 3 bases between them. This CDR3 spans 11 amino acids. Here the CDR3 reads CASSLTGELFF. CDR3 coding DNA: TGTGCCAGCAGTCTTACCGGGGAGCTGTTTTTT.

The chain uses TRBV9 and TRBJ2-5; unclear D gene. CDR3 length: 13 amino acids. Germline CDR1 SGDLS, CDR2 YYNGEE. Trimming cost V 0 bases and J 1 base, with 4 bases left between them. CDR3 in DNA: TGTGCCAGCAGCGTAGGAGTCCAAGAGACCCAGTACTTC. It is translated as CASSVGVQETQYF.

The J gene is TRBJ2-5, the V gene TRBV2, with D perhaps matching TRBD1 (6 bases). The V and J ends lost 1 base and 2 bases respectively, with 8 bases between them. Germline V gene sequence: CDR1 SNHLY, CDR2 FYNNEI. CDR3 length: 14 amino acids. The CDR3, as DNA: TGTGCCAGCAGTGAAGGGACAGTACAAGAGACCCAGTACTTC. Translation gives CASSEGTVQETQYF.

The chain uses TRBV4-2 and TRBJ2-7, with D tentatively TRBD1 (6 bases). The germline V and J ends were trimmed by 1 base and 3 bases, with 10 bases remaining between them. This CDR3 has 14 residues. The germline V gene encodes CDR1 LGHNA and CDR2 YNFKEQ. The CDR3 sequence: CASSQGTGRYEQYF. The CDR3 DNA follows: TGTGCCAGCAGCCAAGGTACAGGGCGCTACGAGCAGTACTTC.

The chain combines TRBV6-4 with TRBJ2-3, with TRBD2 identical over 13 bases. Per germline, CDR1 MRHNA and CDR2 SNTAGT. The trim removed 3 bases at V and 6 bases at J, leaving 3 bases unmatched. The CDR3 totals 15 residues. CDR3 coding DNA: TGTGCCAGCAGTGAACTAGCGGGAGGGATGGATACGCAGTATTTT. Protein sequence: CASSELAGGMDTQYF.

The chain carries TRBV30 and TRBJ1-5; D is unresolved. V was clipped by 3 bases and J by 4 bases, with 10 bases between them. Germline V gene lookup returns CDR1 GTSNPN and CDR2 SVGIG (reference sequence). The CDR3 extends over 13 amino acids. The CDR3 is CAWSEEANQPQHF. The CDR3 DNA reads TGTGCCTGGAGCGAGGAGGCGAATCAGCCCCAGCATTTT.

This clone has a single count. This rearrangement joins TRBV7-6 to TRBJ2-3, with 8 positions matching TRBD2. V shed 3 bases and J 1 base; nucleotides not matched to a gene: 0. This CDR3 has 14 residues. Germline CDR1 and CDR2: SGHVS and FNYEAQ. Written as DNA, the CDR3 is TGTGCCAGCAGCTTGACTAGCGGCACAGATACGCAGTATTTT. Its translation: CASSLTSGTDTQYF.

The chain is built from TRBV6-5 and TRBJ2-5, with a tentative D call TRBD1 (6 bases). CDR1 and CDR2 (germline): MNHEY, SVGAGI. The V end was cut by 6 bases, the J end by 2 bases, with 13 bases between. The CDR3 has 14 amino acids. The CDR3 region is CASSVGQAQETQYF. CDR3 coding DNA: TGTGCCAGCAGCGTGGGACAAGCGCAAGAGACCCAGTACTTC.

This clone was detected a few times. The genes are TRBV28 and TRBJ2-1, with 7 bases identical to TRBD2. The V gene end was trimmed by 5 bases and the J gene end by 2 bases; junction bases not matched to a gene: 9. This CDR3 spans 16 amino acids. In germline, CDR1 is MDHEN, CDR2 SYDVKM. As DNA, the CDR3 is TGTGCCAGCAGTCCCCAGCGGACTAGGACCTACAATGAGCAGTTCTTC. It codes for CASSPQRTRTYNEQFF. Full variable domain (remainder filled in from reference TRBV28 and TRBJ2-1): DVKVTQSSRYLVKRTGEKVFLECVQDMDHENMFWYRQDPGLGLRLIYFSYDVKMKEKGDIPEGYSVSREKKERFSLILESASTNQTSMYLCASSPQRTRTYNEQFFGPGTRLTVL.

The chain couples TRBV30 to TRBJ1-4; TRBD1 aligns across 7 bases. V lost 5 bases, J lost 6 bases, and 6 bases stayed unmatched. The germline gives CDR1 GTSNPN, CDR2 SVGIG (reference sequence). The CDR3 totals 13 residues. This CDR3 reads CAWDTGVYEKLFF. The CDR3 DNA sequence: TGTGCCTGGGATACAGGGGTATATGAAAAACTGTTTTTT.

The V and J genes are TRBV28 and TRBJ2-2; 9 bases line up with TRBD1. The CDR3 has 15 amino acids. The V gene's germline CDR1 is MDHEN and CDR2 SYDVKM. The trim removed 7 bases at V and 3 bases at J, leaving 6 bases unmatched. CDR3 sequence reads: CASKPGQGDTGELFF. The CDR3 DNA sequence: TGTGCCAGCAAACCGGGACAGGGAGACACCGGGGAGCTGTTTTTT.

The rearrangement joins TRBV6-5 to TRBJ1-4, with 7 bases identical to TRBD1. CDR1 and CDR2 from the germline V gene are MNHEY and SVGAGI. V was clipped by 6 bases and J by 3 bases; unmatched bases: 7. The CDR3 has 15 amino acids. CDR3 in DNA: TGTGCCAGCAGACCCGACAGGGTGGCTAATGAAAAACTGTTTTTT. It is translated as CASRPDRVANEKLFF.

CDR3 sequence (DNA): TGTGCCAGCTCACCGGGGTTCGGACAGAAAGATACGCAGTATTTT. Its protein is CASSPGFGQKDTQYF. V and J are TRBV18 and TRBJ2-3; D may be TRBD1 (6 bases). The CDR3 is 15 amino acids. V was pared by 3 bases and J by 5 bases, with 15 bases between. CDR1 is KGHSH and CDR2 is LQKENI in the germline V gene.

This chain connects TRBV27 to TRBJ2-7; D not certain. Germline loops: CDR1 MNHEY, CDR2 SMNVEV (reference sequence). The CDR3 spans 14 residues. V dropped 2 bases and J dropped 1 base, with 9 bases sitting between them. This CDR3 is CASSLMGRSYEQYF. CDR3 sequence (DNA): TGTGCCAGCAGTTTAATGGGCAGATCCTACGAGCAGTACTTC.

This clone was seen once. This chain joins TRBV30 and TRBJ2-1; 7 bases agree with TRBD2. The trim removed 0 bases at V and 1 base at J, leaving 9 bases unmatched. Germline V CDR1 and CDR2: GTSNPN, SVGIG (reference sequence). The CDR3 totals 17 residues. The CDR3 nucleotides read TGTGCCTGGAGTGTATTACGCGGGAGAGGGTCCTACAATGAGCAGTTCTTC. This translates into CAWSVLRGRGSYNEQFF.

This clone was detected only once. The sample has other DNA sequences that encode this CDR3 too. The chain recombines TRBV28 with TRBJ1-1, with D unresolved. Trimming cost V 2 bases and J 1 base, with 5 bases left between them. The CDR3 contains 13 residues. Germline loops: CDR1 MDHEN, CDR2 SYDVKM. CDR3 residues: CASSLGRNTEAFF. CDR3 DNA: TGTGCCAGCAGTTTAGGGCGGAACACTGAAGCTTTCTTT.

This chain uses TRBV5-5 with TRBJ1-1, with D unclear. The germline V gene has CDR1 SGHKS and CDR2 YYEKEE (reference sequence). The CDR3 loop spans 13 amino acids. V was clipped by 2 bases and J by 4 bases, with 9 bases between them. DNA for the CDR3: TGTGCCAGCAGCTTCGAGGAGGGCACTGAAGCTTTCTTT. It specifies CASSFEEGTEAFF.

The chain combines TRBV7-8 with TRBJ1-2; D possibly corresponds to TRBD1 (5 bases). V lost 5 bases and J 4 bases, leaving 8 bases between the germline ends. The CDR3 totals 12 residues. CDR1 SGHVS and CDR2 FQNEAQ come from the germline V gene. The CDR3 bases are TGTGCCAGCAGCCACCAGGGCTATGGCTACACCTTC. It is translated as CASSHQGYGYTF.

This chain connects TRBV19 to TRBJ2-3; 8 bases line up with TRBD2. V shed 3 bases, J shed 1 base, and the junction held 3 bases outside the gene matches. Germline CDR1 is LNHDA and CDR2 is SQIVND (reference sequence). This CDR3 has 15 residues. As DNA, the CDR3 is TGTGCCAGTAGTATCGCGGGAGGAGGCACAGATACGCAGTATTTT. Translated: CASSIAGGGTDTQYF.